Listed here is a single T cell receptor beta chain. Germline CDR1 is LNHNV and CDR2 is YYDKDF (reference sequence). With 1 base clipped from V and 5 bases from J, the junction kept 5 bases outside the gene matches. The CDR3 is made up of 16 amino acids. This sample stems from a study of patients and donors after allogeneic stem cell transplantation. MiXCR, applied by TCRdb to the RT-PCR reads, yields one record per CDR3 protein. The sample consists of approximately 430,000 distinct CDR3 sequences, approximately 16% of them appearing once. The chain recombines TRBV15 with TRBJ2-3; 11 bases line up with TRBD2. Specimen: blood, either unsorted or a sorted T cell fraction (not recorded which). This receptor was taken from a human donor who was either an allogeneic HSCT recipient or a stem cell or donor lymphocyte infusion donor (not recorded which). It is not recorded whose cells these are; they may come from a transplant donor. In nucleotides, the CDR3 is TGTGCCACCAGCAGAGTTAGCGGGAGGGCTGAAGATACGCAGTATTTT. Its protein is CATSRVSGRAEDTQYF.